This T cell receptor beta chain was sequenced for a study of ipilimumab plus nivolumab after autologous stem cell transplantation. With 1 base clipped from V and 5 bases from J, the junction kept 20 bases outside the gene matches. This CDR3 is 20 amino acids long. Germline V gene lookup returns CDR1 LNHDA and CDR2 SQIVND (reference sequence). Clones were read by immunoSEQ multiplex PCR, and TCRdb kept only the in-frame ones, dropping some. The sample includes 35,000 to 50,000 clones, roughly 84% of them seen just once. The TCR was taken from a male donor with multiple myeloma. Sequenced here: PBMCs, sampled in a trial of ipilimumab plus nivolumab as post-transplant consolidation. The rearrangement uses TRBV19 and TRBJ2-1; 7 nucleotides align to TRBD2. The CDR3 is CASSIGWGGRGVLRNNEQFF. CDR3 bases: TGTGCCAGTAGTATAGGGTGGGGCGGGAGAGGGGTTCTTCGGAACAATGAGCAGTTCTTC.